These T cell receptor beta chains were read from a single sample in a study of shared clonotypes between healthy human individuals. Produced via immunoSEQ multiplex PCR; TCRdb's table is partial and in-frame only. The sample holds around 650,000 clones, about 95% seen once. What was sequenced was naive CD8+ T cells sorted from blood. The origin of the receptors is a woman between 25 and 40 years old in good health. Each CDR3 is given with its conserved first and last residue. Some rows have no size entry. The others give once, few or many, or a class for an expanded clone.

TRBV9	TRBJ2-3	-	15	CASSVGSGGADTQYF
TRBV7-9	TRBJ2-5	-	15	CASSNGGLGVETQYF
TRBV4-1	TRBJ1-2	-	16	CASSQDLQGYNYGYTF
TRBV5-4	TRBJ2-3	-	17	CASSLEEGRFGTDTQYF
TRBV9	TRBJ2-7	-	14	CASSPQGNAYEQYF
TRBV13	TRBJ2-5	-	15	CASSSGTGVQETQYF
TRBV20-1	TRBJ2-3	-	11	CSARDLDTQYF
TRBV7-9	TRBJ1-5	-	14	CASSFTGDNQPQHF
TRBV29-1	TRBJ1-1	-	11	CSVEKNTEAFF
TRBV19	TRBJ2-2	-	15	CASSITRTETGELFF
TRBV9	TRBJ2-5	once	15	CASSASGGLGETQYF
TRBV19	TRBJ2-7	-	13	CASSIDENGEQYF
TRBV9	TRBJ2-2	-	11	CASSVAGELFF
TRBV28	TRBJ2-1	-	15	CATRLAVSSYNEQFF